This TCR beta chain was identified during a study of response to subunit inactivated influenza vaccine. Concerning this clonotype itself: Antigen: not known. A read error may produce the germline difference seen at one junction end.

CDR3 length: 14 residues. CDR1 is DFQATT, CDR2 SNEGSKA, per germline (reference sequence). The study's findings and limits: Each seasonal influenza vaccination recruits few new T cells, the authors suggested.

TCRdb reprocessed the RT-PCR reads via MiXCR and lists one record per CDR3 protein. The sample carries about 830,000 distinct CDR3 sequences, around 20% recorded once. This specimen consisted of PBMCs from blood, obtained 5 days after vaccination. The sequence came from a man between 45 and 60 years old who received an inactivated influenza vaccine. This chain uses TRBV20-1 with TRBJ2-3, with D possibly being TRBD1 or TRBD2 (6 bases each). The CDR3 region has the DNA TGCAGTGCTAGGGGGACCGGGGGCACAGATACGCACTATTTT. It specifies CSARGTGGTDTHYF.